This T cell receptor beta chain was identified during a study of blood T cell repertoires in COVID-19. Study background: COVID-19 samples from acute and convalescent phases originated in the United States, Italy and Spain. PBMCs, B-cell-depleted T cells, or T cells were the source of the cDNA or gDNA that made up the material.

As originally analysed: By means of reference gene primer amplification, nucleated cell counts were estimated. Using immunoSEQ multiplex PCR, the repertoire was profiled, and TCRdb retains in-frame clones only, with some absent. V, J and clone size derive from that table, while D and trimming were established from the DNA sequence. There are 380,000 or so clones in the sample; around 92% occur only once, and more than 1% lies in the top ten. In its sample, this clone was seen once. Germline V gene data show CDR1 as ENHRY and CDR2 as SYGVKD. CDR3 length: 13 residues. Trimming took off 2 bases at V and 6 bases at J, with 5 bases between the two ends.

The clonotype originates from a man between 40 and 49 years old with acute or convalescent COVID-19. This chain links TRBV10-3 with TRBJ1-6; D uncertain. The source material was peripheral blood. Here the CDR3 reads CAISEDFNSPLHF. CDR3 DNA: TGTGCCATCAGTGAGGACTTTAATTCACCCCTCCACTTT.